The clone carrying this T cell receptor (beta chain) was counted between two and nine times. Antigen: not known. This specimen comes from a study of response to subunit inactivated influenza vaccine. Notes on the study in general: Authors proposed each seasonal influenza vaccination draws in few new T cells.

The CDR3 length is 15 residues. V lost 4 bases and J lost 3, with 19 bases in between. Germline V gives CDR1 GTSNPN, CDR2 SVGIG (reference sequence). From the RT-PCR reads, TCRdb called clonotypes with MiXCR, one entry per CDR3 protein. The sample lists roughly 700,000 distinct CDR3 sequences, 15% to 19% occurring once. The J gene is TRBJ2-7, the V gene TRBV30, with D unresolved. The sequence was collected from a man aged 45-65 years who received an inactivated influenza vaccine. This specimen was PBMCs from blood, taken 12 days after vaccination. CDR3 coding DNA: TGTGCCTGGAATGGCCTGGGAACGACTGTCTACGAGCAGTACTTC. As protein: CAWNGLGTTVYEQYF.